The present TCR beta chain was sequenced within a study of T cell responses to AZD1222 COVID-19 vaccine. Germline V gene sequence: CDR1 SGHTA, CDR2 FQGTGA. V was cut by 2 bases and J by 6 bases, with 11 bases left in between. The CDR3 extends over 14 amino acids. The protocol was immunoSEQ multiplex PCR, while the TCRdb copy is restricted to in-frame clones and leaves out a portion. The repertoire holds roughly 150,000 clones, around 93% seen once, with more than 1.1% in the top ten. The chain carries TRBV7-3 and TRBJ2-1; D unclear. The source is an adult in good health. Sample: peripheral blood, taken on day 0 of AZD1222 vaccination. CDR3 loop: CASSLDRTSNEQFF. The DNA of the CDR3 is TGTGCCAGCAGCTTAGACCGTACCTCCAATGAGCAGTTCTTC.